This T cell receptor beta chain was recovered during a study of spatial heterogeneity in lung cancer. About the study: The mean occurrence of each unique TCR and UMI combination in raw reads exceeded nine.

TCRdb analysed the 5' RACE reads with MiXCR anew, one entry per CDR3 protein. This sample has tens of thousands of distinct CDR3 sequences; 6% to 8.5% occur once, and the top ten carry around 35%. Time point: blood at routine non-recurrence follow-up after resection. Unsorted whole RNA samples from tumor, nontumor lung or frozen PBMC were sequenced. The TCR was taken from a female donor with early-stage non-small cell lung cancer. The material was PBMCs, obtained at follow-up.

This CDR3 is CSARGTGGPYEQYF. The CDR3 nucleotides read TGCAGTGCTAGGGGGACAGGGGGACCCTACGAGCAGTACTTC. This chain connects TRBV20-1 to TRBJ2-7; 11 bases agree with TRBD1. J gave up 2 bases and V 3 bases, and 3 bases lay outside the gene matches. CDR3 length: 14 amino acids. The germline V gene encodes CDR1 DFQATT and CDR2 SNEGSKA (reference sequence).